The 5 T cell receptor beta chains given below trace back to one sample, sequenced in a study of T cells in Graves' hyperthyroidism and ophthalmopathy. Authors of the study amplified TCR beta CDR3 regions from RNA transcripts. HTBI primers were the set used in a first-round RT-PCR of the TCR CDR3. TCRdb reprocessed the multiplex PCR reads with MiXCR, giving one entry per CDR3 protein. Here the sample spans around 380,000 distinct CDR3 sequences, approximately 13% being singletons. Source material: blood. These receptors all come from a man aged 30-40 years with Graves' hyperthyroidism that later progressed to Graves' ophthalmopathy.

This clonotype has a count of ten or more. V is TRBV2 and J is TRBJ1-5; D is perhaps TRBD1 (6 bases). The CDR3 has 16 amino acids. V lost 2 bases and J 0 bases, leaving 11 bases between the germline ends. In germline, CDR1 is SNHLY, CDR2 FYNNEI. The CDR3 DNA reads TGTGCCAGCAGTGAAATAGGACAGAATAGCAATCAGCCCCAGCATTTT. Translating gives CASSEIGQNSNQPQHF.

The table lists this clonotype with many counts. The V call is TRBV12-3 or TRBV12-4, the J call TRBJ2-5; 10 bases agree with TRBD2. J was trimmed by 4 bases and V by 3 bases; bases with no gene match: 11. CDR3 size: 17 residues. CDR3 region: CASSFGAGGRLLETQYF. The CDR3 nucleotides read TGTGCCAGCAGTTTTGGAGCGGGGGGGCGTTTACTAGAGACCCAGTACTTC.

A remark on this clonotype: It may be a read error: a sequence one base away is much more abundant. The chain combines TRBV3-1 with TRBJ1-1; weak D call: TRBD1 (6 bases). The CDR3 extends over 17 amino acids. The germline V gene encodes CDR1 LGHDT and CDR2 YNNKEL (reference sequence). The CDR3 protein is CASGQDYGGGANTEAFF. The CDR3, as DNA: TGTGCCAGCGGCCAAGATTATGGTGGGGGCGCAAACACTGAAGCTTTCTTT.

The chain recombines TRBV12-5 with TRBJ2-7; 10 bases fit TRBD1. With 1 base clipped from V and 1 base from J, the junction kept 1 base outside the gene matches. The CDR3 contains 15 residues. CDR1 and CDR2 from the germline V gene are LGHNT and FRNRAP. The CDR3 is CASGLGQGASYEQYF. The CDR3 bases are TGTGCTAGTGGTTTGGGACAGGGGGCTTCCTACGAGCAGTACTTC.

The gene calls are TRBV4-1 and TRBJ1-1, with D unresolved. Germline V CDR1 and CDR2: MGHRA, YSYEKL. This CDR3 is built from 15 residues. V shed 4 bases and J shed 1 base, with 13 bases lying between them. The CDR3 bases are TGCGCCAGCAGCCTAACAGAGTCCCCGAACACTGAAGCTTTCTTT. Its translation is CASSLTESPNTEAFF.